These 9 T cell receptor beta chains share one sample of origin, sequenced in a study of beta chain features in type 1 diabetes. Investigators reverse transcribed all isolated RNA, so they sequenced expressed TCRB transcripts. This table comes from immunoSEQ multiplex PCR, and its TCRdb copy is limited to in-frame clones, with some not included. The sample has some 500,000 clones, about an eighth seen once; the top ten hold over 0.035%. Sequences were obtained from naive CD4+ T cells from blood. These receptors came from a woman between 18 and 29 years old in good health.

The rearrangement uses TRBV7-9 and TRBJ1-1; D is undetermined. V dropped 5 bases and J dropped 3 bases, with 16 bases sitting between them. The CDR3 is 15 amino acids. Germline CDR1 SEHNR, CDR2 FQNEAQ (reference sequence). DNA of the CDR3: TGTGCCAGCAGCCCACTGGCGGGTGTGGACACTGAAGCTTTCTTT. It codes for CASSPLAGVDTEAFF.

The chain uses TRBV7-2 and TRBJ2-5; D is unresolved. The V and J ends lost 1 base and 2 bases respectively, with 11 bases between them. The CDR3 contains 15 residues. Per germline, CDR1 SGHTA and CDR2 FQGNSA. The CDR3 is CASSLGPATQETQYF. CDR3 sequence (DNA): TGTGCCAGCAGCTTAGGTCCAGCTACTCAAGAGACCCAGTACTTC.

This rearrangement joins TRBV14 to TRBJ2-3, with D possibly matching TRBD2 (6 bases). The CDR3 extends over 15 amino acids. The ends were cut back, 3 bases at V and 3 bases at J, with 13 bases in the middle. Germline lookup yields CDR1 SGHDN and CDR2 FVKESK. Here the CDR3 DNA reads TGTGCCAGCAGCCATGACGGGAGAAAGACAGATACGCAGTATTTT. Amino acids: CASSHDGRKTDTQYF.

This clone was picked up a small number of times. The chain employs TRBV5-1 and TRBJ2-1; a weak D match, TRBD2 (6 bases). The germline V gene has CDR1 SGHRS and CDR2 YFSETQ. The CDR3 has 12 amino acids. The V end was cut by 2 bases, the J end by 16 bases, with 16 bases between. The CDR3 region has the DNA TGCGCCAGCAGCTTCGATCGGGACTCCCAATTCTTC. This translates into CASSFDRDSQFF.

For this clone: The sample has other DNA sequences that encode this CDR3 too. CDR3 DNA sequence: TGTGCCAGCAGTGCAGGGCTAAACATTCAGTACTTC. Translated: CASSAGLNIQYF. The rearrangement joins TRBV2 to TRBJ2-4; maybe TRBD1 (5 bases). From germline, CDR1 is SNHLY and CDR2 FYNNEI. The CDR3 covers 12 residues. Trimming left V 4 bases short and J 6 bases short, with 7 bases between.

This chain links TRBV25-1 with TRBJ2-7; possibly TRBD1 for D (9 bases). Germline CDR1 and CDR2: MGHDK and SYGVNS. The CDR3 covers 17 residues. V was clipped by 10 bases and J by 0 bases, with 25 bases between them. The CDR3 loop is CAIAPTGGGGNSYEQYF. The DNA of the CDR3 is TGTGCCATCGCCCCTACAGGGGGCGGGGGGAACTCCTACGAGCAGTACTTC.

This clone has just a few counts. This sequence joins TRBV7-9 and TRBJ2-7; D possibly corresponds to TRBD2 (5 bases). V was pared by 5 bases and J by 3 bases, with 11 bases between. The CDR3 covers 13 residues. The V gene's germline CDR1 is SEHNR and CDR2 FQNEAQ (reference sequence). CDR3 nucleotides: TGTGCCAGCAGCCAGAAGGCGGGCTACGAGCAGTACTTC. Protein sequence: CASSQKAGYEQYF.

This clone was detected a few times. V gene TRBV4-2 combines with J gene TRBJ1-2; weak D call: TRBD1 (5 bases). This CDR3 contains 16 residues. Trimming left V 2 bases short and J 1 base short, with 14 bases between. Germline values: CDR1 LGHNA, CDR2 YNFKEQ. The DNA of the CDR3 is TGTGCCAGCAGCCAAACCGCGAGGGGCAGTAACTATGGCTACACCTTC. It codes for CASSQTARGSNYGYTF.

This chain uses TRBV27 with TRBJ1-1; a possible D gene is TRBD1 (5 bases). V lost 10 bases and J 11 bases, leaving 26 bases between the germline ends. From germline, CDR1 is MNHEY and CDR2 SMNVEV (reference sequence). This CDR3 has 14 amino acids. CDR3 region: CATNRQPARRGAFF. DNA of the CDR3: TGTGCCACCAATAGACAGCCCGCACGAAGAGGGGCTTTCTTT.